The sequence of this TCR beta chain was determined in a study of cytomegalovirus exposure and HLA in healthy donors. Background on the study: A prior analysis found 117 million unique TCR beta sequences from some 190 million T cells.

Germline V gene sequence: CDR1 SGHTA, CDR2 FQGTGA. V was clipped by 8 bases and J by 4 bases; unmatched bases: 13. CDR3 length equals 16 residues. This clone has just a few counts. What it binds is unknown. The PCR employed 60 Vbeta primers together with 13 Jbeta primers. Clones were sequenced by immunoSEQ multiplex PCR, and TCRdb holds only the in-frame ones, with some missing. The table lists about 200,000 clones, around 83% of them singletons. Study findings and constraints: High sensitivity and specificity were reportedly achieved when the classifier diagnosed cytomegalovirus status. CMV serostatus was the only immune exposure information that was available. It was assumed in the presence/absence analyses that sequencing depth was roughly uniform across donors.

This receptor was identified in a woman aged 40 to 50 in good health and CMV-seronegative. J is TRBJ2-1 and V is TRBV7-3, with 8 bases lining up with TRBD2. Sequencing was carried out using PBMCs. CDR3 DNA sequence: TGTGCCAGCGCCCAGGATAGCGGGATTGGATACAATGAGCAGTTCTTC. Its translation: CASAQDSGIGYNEQFF.